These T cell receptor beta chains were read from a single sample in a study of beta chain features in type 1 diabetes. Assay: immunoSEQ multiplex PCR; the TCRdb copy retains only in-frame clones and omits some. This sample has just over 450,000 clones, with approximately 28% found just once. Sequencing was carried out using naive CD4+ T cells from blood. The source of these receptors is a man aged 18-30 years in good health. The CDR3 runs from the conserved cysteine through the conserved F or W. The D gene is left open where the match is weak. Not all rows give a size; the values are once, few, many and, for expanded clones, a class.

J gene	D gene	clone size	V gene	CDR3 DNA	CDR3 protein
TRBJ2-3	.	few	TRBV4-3	TGCGCCAGCAGCCAAGATCCCTTGGCAGATACGCAGTATTTT	CASSQDPLADTQYF
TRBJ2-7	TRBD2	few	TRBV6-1	TGTGCCAGCAGTGAAGCGCTTCGAGTAGCGGGAGGGAACTACGAGCAGTACTTC	CASSEALRVAGGNYEQYF
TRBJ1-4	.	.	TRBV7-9	TGTGCCAGCAGCTTCAGGGCAACTAATGAAAAACTGTTTTTT	CASSFRATNEKLFF
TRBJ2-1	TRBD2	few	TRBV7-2	TGTGCCACCTCCCTCAGCGGGATCGGGAATGAGCAGTTCTTC	CATSLSGIGNEQFF
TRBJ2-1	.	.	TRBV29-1	TGCAGCGTTGACATCAGGGCGAACAATGAGCAGTTCTTC	CSVDIRANNEQFF
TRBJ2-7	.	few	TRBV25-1	TGTGCCAGCAGTGAATACTCAGGAATCTCCTACGAGCAGTACTTC	CASSEYSGISYEQYF
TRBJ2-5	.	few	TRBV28	TGTGCCAGCAGTCAGTGGCAGGGCTCCCAAGAGACCCAGTACTTC	CASSQWQGSQETQYF
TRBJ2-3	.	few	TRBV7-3	TGTGCCAGCAGCACGGGCCAGGGCACAGATACGCAGTATTTT	CASSTGQGTDTQYF
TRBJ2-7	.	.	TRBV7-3	TGTGCCAGCAGCTACAGACAGCCACCCGAGCAGTACTTC	CASSYRQPPEQYF
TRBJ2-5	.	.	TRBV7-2	TGTGCCAGCAGCCAAAACAGGGTAGAGACCCAGTACTTC	CASSQNRVETQYF
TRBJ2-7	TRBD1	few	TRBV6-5	TGTGCCAGCACCCCCGGGACAGGCACCTACGAGCAGTACTTC	CASTPGTGTYEQYF
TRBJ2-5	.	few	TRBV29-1	TGCAGCGTTGTAGGAGCACAAGAGACCCAGTACTTC	CSVVGAQETQYF
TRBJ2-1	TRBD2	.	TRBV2	TGTGCCAGCAGTGGACTAGCGGGAAGATACAATGAGCAGTTCTTC	CASSGLAGRYNEQFF
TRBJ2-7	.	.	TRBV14	TGTGCCAGCAGCCCTGGGGGTCGTCACGCCTACGAGCAGTACTTC	CASSPGGRHAYEQYF
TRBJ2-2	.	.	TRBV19	TGTGCCAGTAGTACCCAGGGACACGGGGAGCTGTTTTTT	CASSTQGHGELFF
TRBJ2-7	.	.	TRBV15	TGTGCCACCCGGGCAGGGGACCCCTACGAGCAGTACTTC	CATRAGDPYEQYF
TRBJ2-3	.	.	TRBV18	TGTGCCAGCTCACCTGGGCTAAGCGGAAACCGTGCAGATACGCAGTATTTT	CASSPGLSGNRADTQYF
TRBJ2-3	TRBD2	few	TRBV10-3	TGTGCCGCGCTAGCGGGAGGGCCAGGGGATACGCAGTATTTT	CAALAGGPGDTQYF
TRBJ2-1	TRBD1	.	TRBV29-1	TGCAGCGCGGGGGACAGGGACTACAATGAGCAGTTCTTC	CSAGDRDYNEQFF
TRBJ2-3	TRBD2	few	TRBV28	TGTGCCAGCAGTTTAGAGGGACTAGCGGGAGTAACAAATACGCAGTATTTT	CASSLEGLAGVTNTQYF
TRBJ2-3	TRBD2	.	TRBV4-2	TGTGCCAGCAGCCAAGAATCGCTAGCGGGAGGGAGCACAGATACGCAGTATTTT	CASSQESLAGGSTDTQYF
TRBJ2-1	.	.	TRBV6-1	TGTGCCAGCAGTGAAAGGTGGGGCGCATACAATGAGCAGTTCTTC	CASSERWGAYNEQFF